The 17 T cell receptor beta chains listed next were all sequenced from one sample in a study of control samples from healthy donors and cancer patients. The method was immunoSEQ multiplex PCR; TCRdb's version includes in-frame clones alone and lacks a portion of them. The table records 35,000 to 50,000 clones, roughly 94% of them present only once. The material sequenced was blood. These receptors were taken from a man between 60 and 75 years old in good health.

This chain connects TRBV4-1 to TRBJ1-2, with TRBD1 as a possible D gene (6 bases). The CDR3 sequence is 15 residues long. Trimming shortened V by 4 bases and J by 0 bases, and 12 bases separated the two germline ends. Germline CDR1 MGHRA, CDR2 YSYEKL. The CDR3 loop is CASSLRTATNYGYTF. The CDR3 DNA reads TGCGCCAGCAGCCTCCGGACAGCGACTAACTATGGCTACACCTTC.

This chain joins TRBV28 and TRBJ1-3, with D perhaps TRBD1 (5 bases). Trimming stripped 1 base from V and 2 bases from J, with 12 bases between. The CDR3 loop spans 16 amino acids. Germline loops: CDR1 MDHEN, CDR2 SYDVKM. The CDR3: CASSLLMGGAGNTIYF. CDR3 nucleotides: TGTGCCAGCAGTTTATTAATGGGGGGAGCTGGAAACACCATATATTTT.

The chain uses TRBV24-1 and TRBJ2-5, with D unclear. The CDR3 has 14 residues. The ends were cut back, 2 bases at V and 5 bases at J, with 11 bases in the middle. Germline V lookup: CDR1 KGHDR, CDR2 SFDVKD. CDR3 DNA sequence: TGTGCCACCAGTGATTCCCCCCTCGGGGAGACCCAGTACTTC. This codes for CATSDSPLGETQYF.

The chain uses TRBV7-8 and TRBJ2-1, with 11 bases fitting TRBD2. CDR3 length equals 16 residues. Germline V gene data show CDR1 as SGHVS and CDR2 as FQNEAQ. V shed 4 bases and J 10 bases; nucleotides not matched to a gene: 12. The CDR3 sequence is CASSSPLAGGLFEQFF. The DNA of the CDR3 is TGTGCCAGCAGCTCGCCTCTAGCGGGAGGTCTATTCGAGCAGTTCTTC.

The chain links TRBV10-1 to TRBJ2-1, with D unclear. CDR1 and CDR2 (germline): WNHNN, SYGVQD (reference sequence). Between the trimmed V and J ends, which lost 0 bases and 6 bases, there was a span of 9 bases. This CDR3 is 14 amino acids long. In DNA form, the CDR3 reads TGCGCCAGCAGTGAGTCGCCAGGAAGCAATGAGCAGTTCTTC. Protein: CASSESPGSNEQFF.

V usage is TRBV24-1 and J usage is TRBJ2-7; D is ambiguous. The V gene lost 1 base and the J gene lost 3 bases, with 15 bases spanning the gap. In germline, CDR1 is KGHDR, CDR2 SFDVKD. This CDR3 region has 16 residues. CDR3 in DNA: TGTGCCACCAGTGATTTTCCGGGCCGCGGCATCTACGAGCAGTACTTC. It translates to CATSDFPGRGIYEQYF.

The chain combines TRBV12-3 or TRBV12-4 with TRBJ2-4; D remains ambiguous. The CDR3 is made up of 13 amino acids. Trimming shortened V by 7 bases and J by 0 bases, and 7 bases separated the two germline ends. Written as DNA, the CDR3 is TGTGCCAGCACTACACTAGCCAAAAACATTCAGTACTTC. The encoded protein is CASTTLAKNIQYF.

This clone was seen just once. This chain uses TRBV11-3 with TRBJ2-1, with TRBD2 matching 9 bases. V was pared by 7 bases and J by 7 bases, with 14 bases of the junction left unmatched. CDR1 and CDR2 (germline): SGHNT, YENEEA. This CDR3 is built from 16 residues. CDR3 in DNA: TGTGCCAGCACCTCCTCGGAGGGGCGGGGGGGAAATGAGCAGTTCTTC. Residues: CASTSSEGRGGNEQFF. The whole variable domain, remainder taken from reference TRBV11-3 and TRBJ2-1, is EAGVVQSPRYKIIEKKQPVAFWCNPISGHNTLYWYLQNLGQGPELLIRYENEEAVDDSQLPKDRFSAERLKGVDSTLKIQPAELGDSAVYLCASTSSEGRGGNEQFFGPGTRLTVL.

In DNA form, the CDR3 reads TGTGCCAGCTCCACGGTAGGAAGCTATGGCTACACCTTC. Translated, it gives CASSTVGSYGYTF. This chain connects TRBV18 to TRBJ1-2; no definite D call. Germline V gene data show CDR1 as KGHSH and CDR2 as LQKENI. Trimming cost V 6 bases and J 4 bases, with 12 bases left between them. The CDR3 has 13 residues.

This chain uses TRBV24-1 with TRBJ2-2, with 9 bases that match TRBD2. CDR3 length: 18 residues. Trimming at V came to 4 bases and at J to 8 bases, leaving 16 bases not matched to a gene. Germline CDR1 is KGHDR and CDR2 is SFDVKD. Here the CDR3 reads CATSDPEGLAGRSGELFF. The CDR3, as DNA: TGTGCCACCAGTGACCCGGAGGGCCTAGCGGGACGGAGTGGGGAGCTGTTTTTT.

This clone was picked up one time. The V gene is TRBV29-1, the J gene TRBJ2-2, with a tentative D call TRBD2 (6 bases). The CDR3 runs to 12 residues. Germline assignment: CDR1 SQVTM and CDR2 ANQGSEA. The germline V and J ends were trimmed by 5 bases and 7 bases, with 11 bases remaining between them. This CDR3 is CSVREAGGELFF. The DNA for the CDR3 is TGCAGCGTTAGGGAGGCCGGCGGGGAGCTGTTTTTT.

The sample holds one count of this clone. V and J are TRBV2 and TRBJ1-2; unclear D gene. This CDR3 region has 15 residues. Trimming took off 5 bases at V and 2 bases at J, with 15 bases between the two ends. CDR1 is SNHLY and CDR2 is FYNNEI in the germline V gene. Written as DNA, the CDR3 is TGTGCCAGCAGTCCCCTCCGAGCAGGAAACTATGGCTACACCTTC. It codes for CASSPLRAGNYGYTF.

The gene calls are TRBV24-1 and TRBJ2-3, with a possible D match to TRBD1 (6 bases). CDR1 is KGHDR and CDR2 is SFDVKD in the germline V gene. V lost 2 bases to trimming and J lost 0 bases, with 11 bases between them. The CDR3 has 16 residues. The chain's CDR3 is CATSDWGQASTDTQYF. Here the CDR3 DNA reads TGTGCCACCAGTGATTGGGGACAAGCTAGCACAGATACGCAGTATTTT.

The chain carries TRBV13 and TRBJ2-5; 8 bases fit TRBD2. Germline CDR1 and CDR2: PRHDT and FYEKMQ (reference sequence). The CDR3 totals 15 residues. The J segment lost 5 bases and the V segment lost 5 bases, leaving 10 bases of the junction unmatched. The CDR3 region has the DNA TGTGCCAGCAGCCCCTTCGGGAGGGCCAGGGAGACCCAGTACTTC. It specifies CASSPFGRARETQYF.

The chain uses TRBV11-3 and TRBJ2-7; TRBD1 might be the D (6 bases). V was clipped by 5 bases and J by 2 bases, with 10 bases between them. The CDR3 sequence is 13 residues long. CDR1 SGHNT and CDR2 YENEEA come from the germline V gene. CDR3 sequence: CASSPGQTYEQYF. CDR3 DNA: TGTGCCAGCAGCCCGGGACAAACCTACGAGCAGTACTTC.

V gene TRBV27 combines with J gene TRBJ2-7, with unresolved D. The CDR3 runs to 15 residues. Trimming shortened V by 2 bases and J by 7 bases, and 18 bases separated the two germline ends. CDR1 and CDR2 (germline): MNHEY, SMNVEV (reference sequence). The CDR3 DNA reads as TGTGCCAGCAGTTTAACGAGAAAGCCCGTTGGGGAGCAGTACTTC. Translating gives CASSLTRKPVGEQYF.

The chain couples TRBV15 to TRBJ1-2; 9 bases are shared with TRBD1. This CDR3 has 15 residues. J gave up 2 bases and V 3 bases, and 4 bases lay outside the gene matches. From germline, CDR1 is LNHNV and CDR2 YYDKDF (reference sequence). CDR3 coding DNA: TGTGCCACCAGCAGGGGACAGGGAAACAACTATGGCTACACCTTC. Its translation: CATSRGQGNNYGYTF.